This TCR beta chain was retrieved from a study of shared clonotypes between healthy human individuals. Generated by immunoSEQ multiplex PCR, the TCRdb table keeps only in-frame clones and is missing some. In the table there are 2 million to 3 million clones, approximately 94% of which are singletons. Germline V CDR1 and CDR2: SGHRS, YFSETQ. Trimming pared 1 base from V and 0 bases from J, leaving 13 bases between. The CDR3 consists of 16 residues. The chain has TRBV5-1 and TRBJ1-1; unclear D gene. The receptor was isolated from a man between 18 and 35 years old in good health. The sample comprised naive CD4+ T cells sorted from blood. Stated subset: CD45RA+ positively selected. CDR3 sequence: CASSLLAASMNTEAFF. CDR3 DNA sequence: TGCGCCAGCAGCTTGTTGGCGGCTTCTATGAACACTGAAGCTTTCTTT.